These T cell receptor beta chains were read from a single sample in a study of blood T cell repertoires in COVID-19. The data were produced by immunoSEQ multiplex PCR, yet TCRdb's version contains in-frame clones alone and is incomplete. The sample holds 250,000 or so clones, 70% to 90% seen once. The specimen was PBMCs or T cells enriched from blood (not recorded which). The receptor set was obtained from a woman in her forties or fifties who had been exposed to COVID-19. The CDR3 runs from the conserved cysteine through the conserved F or W. A D gene is named only where the DNA matches it firmly. The size field is filled for only some rows; it gives once, few, many or a size class.

v_gene	j_gene	d_gene	abundance	CDR3aa	CDR3nt
TRBV5-1	TRBJ2-7	.	.	CASSSRSPEGEQYF	TGCGCCAGCAGCTCTCGGTCGCCGGAGGGCGAGCAGTACTTC
TRBV11-2	TRBJ2-4	.	.	CASSLVASAKNIQYF	TGTGCCAGCAGCTTAGTGGCTTCAGCCAAAAACATTCAGTACTTC
TRBV13	TRBJ1-3	.	.	CASRSGPGNTIYF	TGTGCCAGCAGATCAGGGCCTGGAAACACCATATATTTT
TRBV5-1	TRBJ2-7	TRBD2	once	CASSLAAGGPVYEQYF	TGCGCCAGCAGCTTGGCCGCGGGGGGGCCGGTCTACGAGCAGTACTTC
TRBV5-1	TRBJ1-1	.	.	CASSHDSYTEAFF	TGCGCCAGCAGCCACGACAGCTACACTGAAGCTTTCTTT
TRBV29-1	TRBJ1-1	TRBD1	once	CSVNGQGRTEAFF	TGCAGCGTGAACGGACAGGGAAGGACTGAAGCTTTCTTT
TRBV6-1	TRBJ2-1	TRBD2	.	CASSGGLAGEHNEQFF	TGTGCCAGCAGTGGGGGACTAGCGGGCGAACACAATGAGCAGTTCTTC
TRBV24-1	TRBJ1-2	.	.	CATSDSWGRFGYTF	TGTGCCACCAGTGATTCATGGGGGCGCTTTGGCTACACCTTC
TRBV10-2	TRBJ2-5	TRBD2	.	CASRVAGVGETQYF	TGCGCCAGCAGGGTAGCGGGGGTGGGAGAGACCCAGTACTTC
TRBV5-1	TRBJ1-1	TRBD1	.	CASSLNRGLTEAFF	TGCGCCAGCAGCCTTAACAGGGGGCTCACTGAAGCTTTCTTT